Listed here are 24 T cell receptor beta chains from one sample, sequenced in a study of blood T cell repertoires in COVID-19. Sequenced by immunoSEQ multiplex PCR; TCRdb stores in-frame clones only, minus some. The sample has about 130,000 clones; approximately 83% are singletons. The sample was peripheral blood. Every receptor here comes from a woman over 75 with acute or convalescent COVID-19.

The chain links TRBV29-1 to TRBJ1-2; tentative D call: TRBD1 (6 bases). Germline-derived CDR1 and CDR2 are SQVTM and ANQGSEA. The V gene lost 2 bases and the J gene lost 8 bases, with 9 bases spanning the gap. The CDR3 extends over 11 amino acids. The CDR3 sequence is CSVEKGEGYTF. The DNA for the CDR3 is TGCAGCGTTGAAAAGGGGGAAGGCTACACCTTC.

The rearrangement links TRBV7-6 to TRBJ2-7; TRBD1 aligns across 7 bases. Germline assignment: CDR1 SGHVS and CDR2 FNYEAQ. The CDR3 extends over 16 amino acids. Losses at the gene ends were 5 bases for V and 0 bases for J; bases not matched to a gene: 10. CDR3: CASSPIPGQSSYEQYF. DNA for the CDR3: TGTGCCAGCAGCCCCATTCCGGGACAGAGCTCCTACGAGCAGTACTTC.

The V and J genes are TRBV20-1 and TRBJ2-3; 15 nucleotides agree with TRBD2. Trimming at V came to 3 bases and at J to 3 bases, leaving 4 bases not matched to a gene. This CDR3 region has 16 residues. Per the germline V gene, CDR1 is DFQATT and CDR2 is SNEGSKA (reference sequence). In nucleotides, the CDR3 is TGCAGTGCTAGTGGACTAGCGGGGGGGCCGACAGATACGCAGTATTTT. Translated: CSASGLAGGPTDTQYF.

This clone was seen a single time. This sequence joins TRBV11-3 and TRBJ1-6, with D perhaps matching TRBD1 (6 bases). This CDR3 region has 13 residues. The germline V gene has CDR1 SGHNT and CDR2 YENEEA. V gave up 5 bases and J gave up 10 bases, with 12 bases separating them. The CDR3 spells CASSLGQYSPLHF. The CDR3 region has the DNA TGTGCCAGCAGCCTCGGACAGTACTCACCCCTCCACTTT. Full variable domain (outside the CDR3, taken from reference TRBV11-3 and TRBJ1-6): EAGVVQSPRYKIIEKKQPVAFWCNPISGHNTLYWYLQNLGQGPELLIRYENEEAVDDSQLPKDRFSAERLKGVDSTLKIQPAELGDSAVYLCASSLGQYSPLHFGNGTRLTVT.

The J gene is TRBJ1-5, the V gene TRBV6-6; D not resolved. Germline V gives CDR1 MNHNY, CDR2 SVGAGI (reference sequence). This CDR3 comprises 15 residues. V dropped 6 bases and J dropped 1 base, with 13 bases sitting between them. The CDR3 region has the DNA TGTGCCAGCAGCGGGGTGGCTGGAAGCAATCAGCCCCAGCATTTT. Its protein product is CASSGVAGSNQPQHF.

The V call is TRBV7-9, the J call TRBJ2-7, with 7 bases identical to TRBD1. This CDR3 contains 14 residues. Germline V gives CDR1 SEHNR, CDR2 FQNEAQ (reference sequence). V lost 2 bases to trimming and J lost 0 bases; unmatched junction nucleotides: 1. CDR3 residues: CASSLRQGSYEQYF. The DNA of the CDR3 is TGTGCCAGCAGCTTACGACAGGGCTCCTACGAGCAGTACTTC.

V usage is TRBV5-1 and J usage is TRBJ1-4; 8 positions agree with TRBD1. V lost 5 bases to trimming and J lost 8 bases; unmatched junction nucleotides: 8. CDR3 length: 14 residues. Germline-derived CDR1 and CDR2 are SGHRS and YFSETQ. CDR3 DNA sequence: TGCGCCAGCAGACTAGGACAGGGATGGGAAAAACTGTTTTTT. It encodes CASRLGQGWEKLFF.

The chain combines TRBV3-1 (or the pseudogene TRBV3-2) with TRBJ1-1; perhaps TRBD1 as D (5 bases). The CDR3 extends over 15 amino acids. The germline V gene encodes CDR1 LGHDT and CDR2 YNNKEL (reference sequence). V lost 3 bases to trimming and J lost 7 bases, with 18 bases between them. In DNA form, the CDR3 reads TGTGCCAGCAGCCAGCCGTTTCAGGGCTTGGTTGAAGCTTTCTTT. This gives the protein CASSQPFQGLVEAFF.

The chain is built from TRBV30 and TRBJ1-3; the match to TRBD1 covers 9 bases. Trimming cost V 2 bases and J 0 bases; bases outside gene matches: 5. Germline CDR1 reads GTSNPN; CDR2 reads SVGIG (reference sequence). The CDR3 consists of 16 residues. CDR3 nucleotide sequence: TGTGCCTGGAGTCGGCCGGGACAGGGCTCTGGAAACACCATATATTTT. Its translation: CAWSRPGQGSGNTIYF.

CDR3 coding DNA: TGTGCCACCAGTGGCGGGACAGGTAGTTTCAATGAGCAGTTCTTC. Protein sequence: CATSGGTGSFNEQFF. The V and J genes are TRBV24-1 and TRBJ2-1; 8 bases fit TRBD1. With 5 bases clipped from V and 6 bases from J, the junction kept 8 bases outside the gene matches. From germline, CDR1 is KGHDR and CDR2 SFDVKD. The CDR3 has 15 amino acids.

The chain recombines TRBV5-1 with TRBJ1-5, with D perhaps matching TRBD1 (5 bases). Trimming removed 0 bases at V and 8 bases at J, with 9 bases between. CDR1 and CDR2 (germline): SGHRS, YFSETQ. The CDR3 extends over 13 amino acids. This chain's CDR3 is CASSLEGPEPQHF. DNA of the CDR3: TGCGCCAGCAGCTTGGAGGGGCCGGAGCCCCAGCATTTT.

The gene calls are TRBV18 and TRBJ1-4, with 7 nucleotides matching TRBD1. This CDR3 region has 13 residues. Germline CDR1 KGHSH, CDR2 LQKENI. V lost 6 bases to trimming and J lost 4 bases; unmatched junction nucleotides: 2. The CDR3, as DNA: TGTGCCAGCTCGGACAGGCTTAATGAAAAACTGTTTTTT. Translation: CASSDRLNEKLFF.

The chain recombines TRBV6-2 or TRBV6-3 with TRBJ2-5; D is perhaps TRBD2 (6 bases). Trimming cost V 5 bases and J 4 bases, with 17 bases left between them. CDR1 and CDR2 from the germline V gene are MNHEY and SVGEGT. This CDR3 has 15 amino acids. CDR3 in DNA: TGTGCCAGCAGTACCCCCTTCCCGGGGGTAGAGACCCAGTACTTC. It translates to CASSTPFPGVETQYF.

The chain is built from TRBV4-1 and TRBJ1-5; 7 bases fit TRBD1. The trim removed 0 bases at V and 4 bases at J, leaving 3 bases unmatched. The CDR3 consists of 15 residues. CDR1 MGHRA and CDR2 YSYEKL come from the germline V gene. In DNA, the CDR3 is TGCGCCAGCAGCCAAGATGGGACAGCGAATCAGCCCCAGCATTTT. Its translation: CASSQDGTANQPQHF.

This chain links TRBV5-6 with TRBJ1-3; no clear D. Germline-derived CDR1 and CDR2 are SGHDT and YYEEEE. Trimming removed 2 bases at V and 2 bases at J, with 14 bases between. There are 16 residues in the CDR3. This CDR3 reads CASSFFPGPTGNTIYF. Here the CDR3 DNA reads TGTGCCAGCAGCTTCTTCCCGGGTCCGACTGGAAACACCATATATTTT. Full variable domain (rest looked up from reference TRBV5-6 and TRBJ1-3): DAGVTQSPTHLIKTRGQQVTLRCSPKSGHDTVSWYQQALGQGPQFIFQYYEEEERQRGNFPDRFSGHQFPNYSSELNVNALLLGDSALYLCASSFFPGPTGNTIYFGEGSWLTVV.

V usage is TRBV7-9 and J usage is TRBJ1-2; 7 bases agree with TRBD1. V lost 5 bases to trimming and J lost 2 bases; unmatched junction nucleotides: 8. The CDR3 spans 15 residues. From germline, CDR1 is SEHNR and CDR2 FQNEAQ (reference sequence). The CDR3 here is CASSLGQDPNYGYTF. DNA of the CDR3: TGTGCCAGCAGCCTCGGACAGGATCCAAACTATGGCTACACCTTC.

The chain couples TRBV15 to TRBJ1-1, with TRBD1 as a possible D gene (5 bases). Germline V gives CDR1 LNHNV, CDR2 YYDKDF (reference sequence). V lost 5 bases, J lost 11 bases, and 12 bases lay in between. The CDR3 spans 11 residues. CDR3 in DNA: TGTGCCACCAGCGCCGGGGGACCCGCTTTCTTT. This translates into CATSAGGPAFF.

The V gene is TRBV9, the J gene TRBJ2-3, with a weak D call TRBD1 (5 bases). Germline CDR1 is SGDLS and CDR2 is YYNGEE. The V and J ends lost 3 bases and 3 bases respectively, with 11 bases between them. The length of the CDR3 is 14 residues. In DNA form, the CDR3 reads TGTGCCAGCAGCGCCCTTACAGGTACAGATACGCAGTATTTT. It codes for CASSALTGTDTQYF.

This clone was picked up a small number of times. The V call is TRBV2, the J call TRBJ2-5; D is uncertain. The CDR3 has 13 amino acids. V lost 3 bases to trimming and J lost 10 bases, with 15 bases between them. The V gene's germline CDR1 is SNHLY and CDR2 FYNNEI. This CDR3 reads CASSDGGPGSQYF. CDR3 coding DNA: TGTGCCAGCAGTGATGGCGGCCCCGGAAGCCAGTACTTC.

This clone was detected only once. V and J are TRBV5-5 and TRBJ2-5, with D possibly matching TRBD2 (7 bases). CDR1 SGHKS and CDR2 YYEKEE come from the germline V gene (reference sequence). The ends were cut back, 2 bases at V and 3 bases at J, with 23 bases in the middle. The CDR3 loop spans 18 amino acids. As DNA, the CDR3 is TGTGCCAGCAGCTTTCTGACTTATTTCAGGGGAGGGAAAGAGACCCAGTACTTC. Its protein is CASSFLTYFRGGKETQYF.

The V gene is TRBV19, the J gene TRBJ2-1, with 7 nucleotides matching TRBD2. Looked up from germline, CDR1 is LNHDA and CDR2 is SQIVND (reference sequence). J gave up 0 bases and V 3 bases, and 11 bases lay outside the gene matches. The CDR3 covers 18 residues. CDR3 sequence (DNA): TGTGCCAGTAGTATTAGTAGACGAGCGGGGACCTCCTACAATGAGCAGTTCTTC. It translates to CASSISRRAGTSYNEQFF. Looking up the rest from reference TRBV19 and TRBJ2-1 gives the full variable domain: DGGITQSPKYLFRKEGQNVTLSCEQNLNHDAMYWYRQDPGQGLRLIYYSQIVNDFQKGDIAEGYSVSREKKESFPLTVTSAQKNPTAFYLCASSISRRAGTSYNEQFFGPGTRLTVL.

V gene TRBV5-1 combines with J gene TRBJ2-7, with 10 nucleotides matching TRBD1. The germline CDR1 and CDR2 sequences are SGHRS and YFSETQ. The V and J ends lost 4 bases and 7 bases, in that order; junction bases with no gene match: 8. The CDR3 has 14 residues. CDR3 DNA sequence: TGCGCCAGCAGCCCCGGGACAGGGGTACGAGAGCAGTACTTC. Protein product: CASSPGTGVREQYF.

The chain carries TRBV9 and TRBJ1-1, with 11 nucleotides matching TRBD1. Trimming cost V 3 bases and J 3 bases; bases outside gene matches: 16. Germline CDR1 is SGDLS and CDR2 is YYNGEE. The CDR3 is 19 residues long. The CDR3, as DNA: TGTGCCAGCAGCGCTCAGAGGGGTGGACAGGGGGCGGTGGACACTGAAGCTTTCTTT. Protein sequence: CASSAQRGGQGAVDTEAFF.

The chain carries TRBV5-1 and TRBJ2-1; tentative D call: TRBD1 (7 bases). Germline loops: CDR1 SGHRS, CDR2 YFSETQ. Trimming cost V 1 base and J 5 bases, with 16 bases left between them. The CDR3 totals 16 residues. The CDR3 DNA sequence: TGCGCCAGCAGCTTGATACGACAGGGAGGCGACAATGAGCAGTTCTTC. Protein product: CASSLIRQGGDNEQFF.